This T cell receptor beta chain was identified in a study of blood T cell repertoires in COVID-19. Across the whole study: The origin of the acute and convalescent COVID-19 samples was the United States, Italy and Spain. Sources were T cells, B-cell-depleted T cells, or PBMCs; the material itself was cDNA or gDNA.

As handled by the study authors: Amplification of reference gene primers was used by the study to estimate nucleated cell counts. Assay used: immunoSEQ multiplex PCR; TCRdb lists only in-frame clones, some missing. V and J calls and clone size are copied from that table; D and trimming were computed from the DNA. The sample shows some 110,000 clones, 70% to 90% of them seen only once. CDR3 length equals 16 residues. From germline, CDR1 is SGHDT and CDR2 YYEEEE. Trimming stripped 4 bases from V and 11 bases from J, with 24 bases between. V and J are TRBV5-6 and TRBJ1-4; D may be TRBD1 (5 bases). The receptor was isolated from a man aged 35 to 55 with acute or convalescent COVID-19. Material: peripheral blood. Written as DNA, the CDR3 is TGTGCCAGCAGCCCGGGTAGGACCGCACTTGGGGGGAAACTGTTTTTT. Translation: CASSPGRTALGGKLFF.